Listed below are T cell receptor beta chains from one sample, sequenced in a study of blood T cell repertoires in COVID-19. Sequencing was performed with immunoSEQ multiplex PCR; in TCRdb, only in-frame clones are kept and a portion is missing. The profile shows more than 35,000 clones, 75% to 90% of them singletons. Sequenced sample: peripheral blood. The source of these receptors is a man aged 45-60 years with active or convalescent COVID-19. Each CDR3 is given with its conserved first and last residue. Fields, in order: clone size, D gene, V gene, J gene, CDR3 DNA, CDR3 protein. D genes are given only for firm matches. Clone size is not always given. Where it is, it says once, few, many or a class for expanded clones.

clone size: few
D gene: TRBD2
V gene: TRBV30
J gene: TRBJ2-3
CDR3 DNA: TGTGCCTGGAGCGAACTAGCGGGGGGGCGGGATACGCAGTATTTT
CDR3 protein: CAWSELAGGRDTQYF

clone size: once
D gene: TRBD2
V gene: TRBV5-1
J gene: TRBJ2-3
CDR3 DNA: TGCGCCAGCAGCTTTCTTCCCGGGGGGGCCACAGATACGCAGTATTTT
CDR3 protein: CASSFLPGGATDTQYF

clone size: .
D gene: .
V gene: TRBV12-3/TRBV12-4
J gene: TRBJ2-1
CDR3 DNA: TGTGCCAGCAGCCCTAGTAATGAGCAGTTCTTC
CDR3 protein: CASSPSNEQFF

clone size: .
D gene: .
V gene: TRBV6-5
J gene: TRBJ2-1
CDR3 DNA: TGTGCCAGCAGGGAGATCCCCAGCTCCTACAATGAGCAGTTCTTC
CDR3 protein: CASREIPSSYNEQFF

clone size: .
D gene: .
V gene: TRBV19
J gene: TRBJ1-6
CDR3 DNA: TGTGCCAGTAGTATTGTGTTAGGAGGACAGATGAATTCACCCCTCCACTTT
CDR3 protein: CASSIVLGGQMNSPLHF

clone size: .
D gene: .
V gene: TRBV19
J gene: TRBJ1-2
CDR3 DNA: TGTGCCAGTAGTATATTGTCTGTCACAAACTATGGCTACACCTTC
CDR3 protein: CASSILSVTNYGYTF

clone size: .
D gene: TRBD2
V gene: TRBV11-2
J gene: TRBJ2-1
CDR3 DNA: TGTGCCAGCAGCTTAGATACTAGCGGACTCTACAATGAGCAGTTCTTC
CDR3 protein: CASSLDTSGLYNEQFF

clone size: once
D gene: .
V gene: TRBV5-6
J gene: TRBJ2-7
CDR3 DNA: TGTGCCAGCAGCCCCCGACTACTCCCCGAGCAGTACTTC
CDR3 protein: CASSPRLLPEQYF

clone size: .
D gene: TRBD2
V gene: TRBV3-1/TRBV3-2
J gene: TRBJ2-3
CDR3 DNA: TGTGCCTCGAACCAAGGGACTAGCGGGACAGATACGCAGTATTTT
CDR3 protein: CASNQGTSGTDTQYF

clone size: .
D gene: .
V gene: TRBV6-1
J gene: TRBJ1-1
CDR3 DNA: TGTGCCAGCAGTCCCGAGGTCCATGAAGCTTTCTTT
CDR3 protein: CASSPEVHEAFF

clone size: .
D gene: TRBD1
V gene: TRBV29-1
J gene: TRBJ2-3
CDR3 DNA: TGCAGCGTTGTGGGGGGACAGGGGTGGGATACGCAGTATTTT
CDR3 protein: CSVVGGQGWDTQYF

clone size: .
D gene: TRBD1
V gene: TRBV7-8
J gene: TRBJ1-1
CDR3 DNA: TGTGCCAGCAGCTTAGCGGACAGGGGGAACACTGAAGCTTTCTTT
CDR3 protein: CASSLADRGNTEAFF

clone size: .
D gene: .
V gene: TRBV7-3
J gene: TRBJ2-3
CDR3 DNA: TGTGCCAGCAGCCTAGGACACAGCACAGATACGCAGTATTTT
CDR3 protein: CASSLGHSTDTQYF

clone size: once
D gene: .
V gene: TRBV28
J gene: TRBJ2-7
CDR3 DNA: TGTGCCAGCAGTTCTCCCGCGACAGGTCCTATCGAGCAGTACTTC
CDR3 protein: CASSSPATGPIEQYF

clone size: .
D gene: TRBD1
V gene: TRBV6-4
J gene: TRBJ2-5
CDR3 DNA: TGTGCCAGCAGTGAAGGACAGGGTGGGCGAGAGACCCAGTACTTC
CDR3 protein: CASSEGQGGRETQYF

clone size: .
D gene: .
V gene: TRBV3-1/TRBV3-2
J gene: TRBJ1-4
CDR3 DNA: TGTGCCAGCAGCCCCCGAGGGGGGGCGGTTAATGAAAAACTGTTTTTT
CDR3 protein: CASSPRGGAVNEKLFF

clone size: .
D gene: TRBD1
V gene: TRBV4-1
J gene: TRBJ2-7
CDR3 DNA: TGCGCCAGCAGCCCAGGGGGCAAAGGGGTTTACTCCTACGAGCAGTACTTC
CDR3 protein: CASSPGGKGVYSYEQYF

clone size: .
D gene: .
V gene: TRBV4-1
J gene: TRBJ1-5
CDR3 DNA: TGCGCCAGCAGCCAAGATTGGGGGGTAGGTCAGCCCCAGCATTTT
CDR3 protein: CASSQDWGVGQPQHF

clone size: .
D gene: .
V gene: TRBV3-1/TRBV3-2
J gene: TRBJ1-5
CDR3 DNA: TGTGCCAGCAGCCCTAGGACAGACAATCAGCCCCAGCATTTT
CDR3 protein: CASSPRTDNQPQHF

clone size: .
D gene: .
V gene: TRBV2
J gene: TRBJ2-7
CDR3 DNA: TGTGCCAGCACAGGCCGGACACGACCTTACTTC
CDR3 protein: CASTGRTRPYF

clone size: .
D gene: .
V gene: TRBV5-4
J gene: TRBJ1-6
CDR3 DNA: TGTGCCAGCAGCCCCCCCGGGACTGATAATTCACCCCTCCACTTT
CDR3 protein: CASSPPGTDNSPLHF

clone size: .
D gene: .
V gene: TRBV2
J gene: TRBJ2-7
CDR3 DNA: TGTGCCAGCAGTGAAGGGGCGGGGGCGGCCTACGAGCAGTACTTC
CDR3 protein: CASSEGAGAAYEQYF

clone size: .
D gene: .
V gene: TRBV16
J gene: TRBJ1-5
CDR3 DNA: TGTGCCAGCAGCCAAGTGACAGCAAATCAGCCCCAGCATTTT
CDR3 protein: CASSQVTANQPQHF

clone size: .
D gene: .
V gene: TRBV14
J gene: TRBJ1-1
CDR3 DNA: TGTGCCAGCAGCCAGGCTTTGGGAGGGCACGGCGAAAGCGCTGAAGCTTTCTTT
CDR3 protein: CASSQALGGHGESAEAFF

clone size: .
D gene: .
V gene: TRBV6-6
J gene: TRBJ1-2
CDR3 DNA: TGTGCCAGCAGTTACTCTTCCGGGGTTGACTATGGCTACACCTTC
CDR3 protein: CASSYSSGVDYGYTF

clone size: .
D gene: .
V gene: TRBV19
J gene: TRBJ1-2
CDR3 DNA: TGTGCCAGTAGAATCAGCTACGGGGGGGAGAGGGCTGGCTACACCTTC
CDR3 protein: CASRISYGGERAGYTF

clone size: .
D gene: TRBD1
V gene: TRBV6-1
J gene: TRBJ1-6
CDR3 DNA: TGTGCCAGCAGTGAAGGGACAGGGGGCGCCCATAATTCACCCCTCCACTTT
CDR3 protein: CASSEGTGGAHNSPLHF

clone size: .
D gene: TRBD1
V gene: TRBV5-5
J gene: TRBJ2-6
CDR3 DNA: TGTGCCAGCCGGGAACAGGGGATCTCTGGGGCCAACGTCCTGACTTTC
CDR3 protein: CASREQGISGANVLTF

clone size: few
D gene: .
V gene: TRBV5-5
J gene: TRBJ1-5
CDR3 DNA: TGTGCCAGCAGCTCACAGGGTAGCAATCAGCCCCAGCATTTT
CDR3 protein: CASSSQGSNQPQHF

clone size: .
D gene: TRBD2
V gene: TRBV4-1
J gene: TRBJ2-3
CDR3 DNA: TGCGCCAGCAGCCAAGATGAGCGGGGGGTGAACACAGATACGCAGTATTTT
CDR3 protein: CASSQDERGVNTDTQYF

clone size: .
D gene: TRBD2
V gene: TRBV7-8
J gene: TRBJ2-3
CDR3 DNA: TGTGCCAGCAGCCCCCTAGCGGGGGTTTATAGCACAGATACGCAGTATTTT
CDR3 protein: CASSPLAGVYSTDTQYF

clone size: .
D gene: .
V gene: TRBV12-3/TRBV12-4
J gene: TRBJ2-1
CDR3 DNA: TGTGCCAGCAGTTTGGGAGGGGGGGATGAGCAGTTCTTC
CDR3 protein: CASSLGGGDEQFF

clone size: .
D gene: .
V gene: TRBV12-3/TRBV12-4
J gene: TRBJ2-3
CDR3 DNA: TGTGCCAGCAGTTTAGCGCAAGGCGGCAAGAAGGATTTT
CDR3 protein: CASSLAQGGKKDF

clone size: .
D gene: TRBD1
V gene: TRBV5-1
J gene: TRBJ1-1
CDR3 DNA: TGCGCCAGCAGCTGGGACAGGTCGAACACTGAAGCTTTCTTT
CDR3 protein: CASSWDRSNTEAFF

clone size: .
D gene: TRBD2
V gene: TRBV11-2
J gene: TRBJ2-3
CDR3 DNA: TGTGCCAGCAGCCCGACGTTTTGGGCGGGGGAGATCACAGATACGCAGTATTTT
CDR3 protein: CASSPTFWAGEITDTQYF

clone size: once
D gene: TRBD1
V gene: TRBV5-6
J gene: TRBJ1-3
CDR3 DNA: TGTGCCAGCAGCGCCGGGACAGGGGGTTCGGGAAACACCATATATTTT
CDR3 protein: CASSAGTGGSGNTIYF

clone size: .
D gene: TRBD1
V gene: TRBV29-1
J gene: TRBJ2-7
CDR3 DNA: TGCAGCGTCGGACAGGGTCTCTACGAGCAGTACTTC
CDR3 protein: CSVGQGLYEQYF

clone size: .
D gene: .
V gene: TRBV19
J gene: TRBJ1-1
CDR3 DNA: TGTGCCAGTAGTATTTCCAGGGTGCGCACTGAAGCTTTCTTT
CDR3 protein: CASSISRVRTEAFF

clone size: .
D gene: TRBD1
V gene: TRBV5-1
J gene: TRBJ2-2
CDR3 DNA: TGCGCCAGCAGCTTTAGGACAGGGGAAACCGGGGAGCTGTTTTTT
CDR3 protein: CASSFRTGETGELFF

clone size: .
D gene: .
V gene: TRBV5-6
J gene: TRBJ1-1
CDR3 DNA: TGTGCCAGCAGCTTGCCAGGGATTGGCACTGAAGCTTTCTTT
CDR3 protein: CASSLPGIGTEAFF

clone size: once
D gene: TRBD1
V gene: TRBV25-1
J gene: TRBJ1-3
CDR3 DNA: TGTGCCAGCAGTGAATCCGGGACAGGGGATTTTGGAAACACCATATATTTT
CDR3 protein: CASSESGTGDFGNTIYF